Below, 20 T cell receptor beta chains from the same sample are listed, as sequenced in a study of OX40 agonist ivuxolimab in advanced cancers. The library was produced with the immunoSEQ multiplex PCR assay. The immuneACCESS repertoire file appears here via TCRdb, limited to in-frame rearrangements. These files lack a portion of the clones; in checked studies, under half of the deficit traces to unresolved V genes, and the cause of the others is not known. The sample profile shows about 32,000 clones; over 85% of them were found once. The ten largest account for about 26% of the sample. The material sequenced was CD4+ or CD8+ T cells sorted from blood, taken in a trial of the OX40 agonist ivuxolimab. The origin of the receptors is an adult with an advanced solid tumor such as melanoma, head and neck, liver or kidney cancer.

CDR3 loop: CASSFTGGYDTQYF. In DNA form, the CDR3 reads TGTGCCAGCAGCTTTACCGGGGGCTATGATACGCAGTATTTT. The rearrangement joins TRBV7-6 to TRBJ2-3; TRBD1 or TRBD2 may be the D gene (6 bases each). CDR1 and CDR2 (germline): SGHVS, FNYEAQ. The CDR3 has 14 residues. Deletions cut 3 bases from V and 6 bases from J, with 13 bases between.

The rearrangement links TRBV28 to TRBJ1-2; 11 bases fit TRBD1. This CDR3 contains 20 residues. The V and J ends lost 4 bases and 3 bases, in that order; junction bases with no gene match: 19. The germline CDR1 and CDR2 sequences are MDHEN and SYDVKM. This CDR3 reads CASSSVSYSPGQGGDYGYTF. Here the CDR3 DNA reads TGTGCCAGCAGTTCCGTGTCCTACTCACCGGGACAGGGGGGGGACTATGGCTACACCTTC.

CDR3 protein: CASSLGATGYGTDTQYF. In nucleotides, the CDR3 is TGTGCCAGCAGCTTGGGGGCCACAGGGTACGGCACAGATACGCAGTATTTT. The rearrangement joins TRBV5-8 to TRBJ2-3, with D possibly matching TRBD1 (6 bases). The CDR3 sequence is 17 residues long. Trimming pared 0 bases from V and 1 base from J, leaving 15 bases between. Germline CDR1 SGHTS, CDR2 YDEGEE.

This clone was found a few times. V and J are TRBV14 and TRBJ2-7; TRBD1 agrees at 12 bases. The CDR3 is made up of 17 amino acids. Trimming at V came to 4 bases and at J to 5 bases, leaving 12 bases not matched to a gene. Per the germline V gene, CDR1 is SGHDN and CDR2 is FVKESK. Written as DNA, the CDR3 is TGTGCCAGCAGCCGCGCAGCCGCCGGGACAGGGGGCCACGAGCAGTACTTC. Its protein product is CASSRAAAGTGGHEQYF.

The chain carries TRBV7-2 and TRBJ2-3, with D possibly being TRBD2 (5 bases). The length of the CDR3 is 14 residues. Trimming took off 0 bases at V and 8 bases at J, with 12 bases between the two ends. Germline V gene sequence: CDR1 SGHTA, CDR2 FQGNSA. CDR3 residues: CASSLAGFGVTQYF. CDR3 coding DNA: TGTGCCAGCAGCTTAGCAGGGTTCGGGGTTACGCAGTATTTT.

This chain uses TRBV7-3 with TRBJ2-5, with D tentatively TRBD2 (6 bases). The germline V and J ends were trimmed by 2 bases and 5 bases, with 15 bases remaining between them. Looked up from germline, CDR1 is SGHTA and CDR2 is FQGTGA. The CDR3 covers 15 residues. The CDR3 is CASSLAGSGYETQYF. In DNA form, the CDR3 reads TGTGCCAGCAGCTTAGCCGGGAGTGGGTATGAGACCCAGTACTTC.

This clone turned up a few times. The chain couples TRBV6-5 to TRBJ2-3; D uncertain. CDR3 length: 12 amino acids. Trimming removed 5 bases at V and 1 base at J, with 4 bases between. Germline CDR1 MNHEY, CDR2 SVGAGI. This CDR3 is CASSSGTDTQYF. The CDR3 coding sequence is TGTGCCAGCAGTAGCGGCACAGATACGCAGTATTTT.

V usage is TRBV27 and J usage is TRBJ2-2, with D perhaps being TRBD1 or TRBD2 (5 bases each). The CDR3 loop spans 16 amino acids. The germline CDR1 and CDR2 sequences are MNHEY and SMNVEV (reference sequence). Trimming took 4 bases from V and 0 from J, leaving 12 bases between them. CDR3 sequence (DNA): TGTGCCAGCAGTTCAATTGGGACGGCGAACACCGGGGAGCTGTTTTTT. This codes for CASSSIGTANTGELFF.

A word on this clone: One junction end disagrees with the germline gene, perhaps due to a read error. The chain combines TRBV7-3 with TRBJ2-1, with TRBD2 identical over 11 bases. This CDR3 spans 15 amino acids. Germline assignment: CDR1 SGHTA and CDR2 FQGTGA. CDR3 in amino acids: CASSLTGTSGNEQFF. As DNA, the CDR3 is TGTGCCAGCAGCCTAACCGGGACTAGCGGTAATGAGCAGTTCTTC.

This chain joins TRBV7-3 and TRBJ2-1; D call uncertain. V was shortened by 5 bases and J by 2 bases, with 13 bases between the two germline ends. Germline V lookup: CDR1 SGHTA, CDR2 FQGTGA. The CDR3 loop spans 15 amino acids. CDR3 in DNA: TGTGCCAGCAGCCAGAACCTAGGGACCTACAATGAGCAGTTCTTC. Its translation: CASSQNLGTYNEQFF.

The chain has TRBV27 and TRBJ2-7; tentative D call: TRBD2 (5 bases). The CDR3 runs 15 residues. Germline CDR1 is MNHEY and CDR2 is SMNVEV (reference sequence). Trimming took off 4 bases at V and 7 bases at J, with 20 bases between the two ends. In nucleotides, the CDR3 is TGTGCCAGCAGTTCCCTGATGGGAGACGTGATGGAGCAGTACTTC. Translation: CASSSLMGDVMEQYF.

The CDR3 nucleotides read TGTGCCAGCAGTCTCCAGGGGGTTCCTAACTATGGCTACACCTTC. This sequence encodes CASSLQGVPNYGYTF. The rearrangement uses TRBV6-1 and TRBJ1-2, with 7 nucleotides matching TRBD1. Germline CDR1 is MNHNS and CDR2 is SASEGT. V lost 5 bases to trimming and J lost 0 bases; unmatched junction nucleotides: 6. The CDR3 length is 15 residues.

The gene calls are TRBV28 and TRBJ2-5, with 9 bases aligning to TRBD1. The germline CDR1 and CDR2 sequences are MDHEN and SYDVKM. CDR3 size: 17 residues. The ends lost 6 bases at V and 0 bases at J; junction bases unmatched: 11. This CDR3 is CASSLGQGEEYQETQYF. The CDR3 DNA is TGTGCCAGCAGCCTGGGACAGGGAGAGGAATACCAAGAGACCCAGTACTTC.

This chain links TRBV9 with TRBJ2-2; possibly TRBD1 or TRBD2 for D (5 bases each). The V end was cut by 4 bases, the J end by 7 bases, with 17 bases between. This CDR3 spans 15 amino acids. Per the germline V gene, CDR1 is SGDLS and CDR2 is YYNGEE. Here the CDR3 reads CASSLWALGGGELFF. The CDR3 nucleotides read TGTGCCAGCAGCCTATGGGCCCTTGGGGGCGGGGAGCTGTTTTTT.

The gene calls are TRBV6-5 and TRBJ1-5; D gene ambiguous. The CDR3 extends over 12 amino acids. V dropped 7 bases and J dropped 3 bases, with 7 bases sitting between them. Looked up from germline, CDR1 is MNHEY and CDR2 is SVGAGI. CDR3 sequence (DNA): TGTGCCAGCATCGGAAACAATCAGCCCCAGCATTTT. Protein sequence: CASIGNNQPQHF.

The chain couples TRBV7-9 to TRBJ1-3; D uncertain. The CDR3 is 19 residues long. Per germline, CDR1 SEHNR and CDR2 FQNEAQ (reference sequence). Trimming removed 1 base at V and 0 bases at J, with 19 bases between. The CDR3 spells CASSLVATTESSSGNTIYF. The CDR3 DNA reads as TGTGCCAGCAGCTTAGTAGCGACTACCGAGTCATCCTCTGGAAACACCATATATTTT.

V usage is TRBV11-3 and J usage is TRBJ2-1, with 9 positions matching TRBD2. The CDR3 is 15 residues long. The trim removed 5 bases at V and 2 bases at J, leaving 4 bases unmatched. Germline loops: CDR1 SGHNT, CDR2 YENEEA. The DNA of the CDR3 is TGTGCCAGCAGCCTTAGCGGGAGCGCCTACAATGAGCAGTTCTTC. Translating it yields CASSLSGSAYNEQFF. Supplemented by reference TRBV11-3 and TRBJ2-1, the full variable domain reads EAGVVQSPRYKIIEKKQPVAFWCNPISGHNTLYWYLQNLGQGPELLIRYENEEAVDDSQLPKDRFSAERLKGVDSTLKIQPAELGDSAVYLCASSLSGSAYNEQFFGPGTRLTVL.

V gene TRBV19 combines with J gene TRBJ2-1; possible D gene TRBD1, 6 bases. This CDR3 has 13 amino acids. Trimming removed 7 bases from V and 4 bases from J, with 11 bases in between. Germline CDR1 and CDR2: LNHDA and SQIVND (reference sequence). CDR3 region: CASNGGSYNEQFF. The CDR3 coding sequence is TGTGCCAGTAATGGGGGCTCGTACAATGAGCAGTTCTTC.

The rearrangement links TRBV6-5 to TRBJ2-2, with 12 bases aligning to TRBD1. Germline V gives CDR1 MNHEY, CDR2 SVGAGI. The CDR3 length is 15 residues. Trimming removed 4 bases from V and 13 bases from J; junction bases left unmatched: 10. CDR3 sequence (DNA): TGTGCCAGCAGTTCCGCCGGGACAGGGGGCAGTGGGCTGTTTTTT. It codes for CASSSAGTGGSGLFF.

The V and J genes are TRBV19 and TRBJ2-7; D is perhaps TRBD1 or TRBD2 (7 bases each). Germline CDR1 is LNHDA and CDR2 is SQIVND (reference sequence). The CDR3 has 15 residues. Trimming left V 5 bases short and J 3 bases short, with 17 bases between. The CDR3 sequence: CASSPGGGAGYEQYF. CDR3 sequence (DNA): TGTGCCAGTAGTCCAGGGGGGGGCGCTGGCTACGAGCAGTACTTC.